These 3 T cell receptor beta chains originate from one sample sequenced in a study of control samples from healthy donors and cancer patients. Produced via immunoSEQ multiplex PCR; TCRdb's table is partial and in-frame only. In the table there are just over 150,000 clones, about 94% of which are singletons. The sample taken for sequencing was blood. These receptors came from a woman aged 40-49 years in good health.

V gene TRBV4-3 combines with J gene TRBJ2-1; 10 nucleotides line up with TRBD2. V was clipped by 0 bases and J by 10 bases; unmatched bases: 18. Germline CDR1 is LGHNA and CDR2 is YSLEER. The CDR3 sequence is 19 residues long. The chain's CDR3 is CASSQDVSASGSPGGEQFF. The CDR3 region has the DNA TGCGCCAGCAGCCAAGATGTGTCGGCTAGCGGGAGTCCGGGGGGAGAGCAGTTCTTC.

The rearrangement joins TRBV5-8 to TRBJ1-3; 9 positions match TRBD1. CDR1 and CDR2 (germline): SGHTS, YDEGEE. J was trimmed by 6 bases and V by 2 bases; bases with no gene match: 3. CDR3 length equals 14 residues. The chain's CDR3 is CASSFGQGTNTIYF. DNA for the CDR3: TGTGCCAGCAGCTTCGGACAGGGGACAAACACCATATATTTT.

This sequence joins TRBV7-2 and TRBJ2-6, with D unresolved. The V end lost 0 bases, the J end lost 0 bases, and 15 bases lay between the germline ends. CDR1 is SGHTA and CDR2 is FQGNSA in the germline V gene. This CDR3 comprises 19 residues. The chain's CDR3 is CASSLASPMGLSGANVLTF. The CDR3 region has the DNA TGTGCCAGCAGCTTAGCTTCCCCTATGGGTCTCTCTGGGGCCAACGTCCTGACTTTC.